These 6 T cell receptor beta chains came from one sample sequenced in a study of blood T cell repertoires in COVID-19. The method was immunoSEQ multiplex PCR; TCRdb's version includes in-frame clones alone and lacks a portion of them. Of over 85,000 clones in the sample, 85% to 90% are singletons; the top ten hold around 5.3%. Sequenced: peripheral blood. The receptors come from a man aged 35 to 55 with acute or convalescent COVID-19.

The chain employs TRBV27 and TRBJ1-1; 7 nucleotides align to TRBD1. The junction had 9 bases not matched to a gene; V was cut back by 6 bases and J by 5 bases. The CDR3 contains 14 residues. CDR1 MNHEY and CDR2 SMNVEV come from the germline V gene (reference sequence). CDR3: CASSQQGPGTEAFF. The CDR3 nucleotides are TGTGCCAGCAGCCAACAGGGGCCGGGTACTGAAGCTTTCTTT.

This chain connects TRBV5-5 to TRBJ1-5; D unresolved. In germline, CDR1 is SGHKS, CDR2 YYEKEE (reference sequence). This CDR3 has 18 residues. Trimming removed 0 bases at V and 3 bases at J, with 19 bases between. In DNA form, the CDR3 reads TGTGCCAGCAGCTTGGGGGATCGGGAGGGTATCCTCAATCAGCCCCAGCATTTT. Its protein product is CASSLGDREGILNQPQHF.

This clone was recorded once. The V and J genes are TRBV5-1 and TRBJ2-3, with 7 bases that match TRBD1. CDR3 length equals 16 residues. The germline V gene encodes CDR1 SGHRS and CDR2 YFSETQ. Trimming removed 1 base from V and 8 bases from J; junction bases left unmatched: 13. The CDR3 sequence is CASSLLTTGAGGTQYF. The CDR3 coding sequence is TGCGCCAGCAGCTTGTTAACCACAGGGGCTGGGGGTACGCAGTATTTT.

This chain uses TRBV6-2 or TRBV6-3 with TRBJ1-2; no reliable D call. The germline gives CDR1 MNHEY, CDR2 SVGEGT. This CDR3 contains 14 residues. V gave up 2 bases and J gave up 4 bases, with 11 bases separating them. The CDR3 DNA follows: TGTGCCAGCAGTTACGCGGCCAGAACCTATGGCTACACCTTC. This gives the protein CASSYAARTYGYTF.

This clone appeared once. The V gene is TRBV30, the J gene TRBJ1-2, with 7 bases identical to TRBD1. The CDR3 runs to 12 residues. Looked up from germline, CDR1 is GTSNPN and CDR2 is SVGIG (reference sequence). Germline trimming cut 4 bases from V and 4 bases from J; bases unmatched to any gene: 3. The CDR3 protein is CAWTTGTYGYTF. CDR3 nucleotides: TGTGCCTGGACGACAGGGACCTATGGCTACACCTTC.

The V and J genes are TRBV7-9 and TRBJ1-2, with 9 positions matching TRBD1. The germline CDR1 and CDR2 sequences are SEHNR and FQNEAQ (reference sequence). There are 13 residues in the CDR3. The V gene end was trimmed by 7 bases and the J gene end by 6 bases; junction bases not matched to a gene: 6. CDR3 loop: CASNRQGDDGYTF. The CDR3 DNA follows: TGTGCCAGCAACCGACAGGGGGACGATGGCTACACCTTC.